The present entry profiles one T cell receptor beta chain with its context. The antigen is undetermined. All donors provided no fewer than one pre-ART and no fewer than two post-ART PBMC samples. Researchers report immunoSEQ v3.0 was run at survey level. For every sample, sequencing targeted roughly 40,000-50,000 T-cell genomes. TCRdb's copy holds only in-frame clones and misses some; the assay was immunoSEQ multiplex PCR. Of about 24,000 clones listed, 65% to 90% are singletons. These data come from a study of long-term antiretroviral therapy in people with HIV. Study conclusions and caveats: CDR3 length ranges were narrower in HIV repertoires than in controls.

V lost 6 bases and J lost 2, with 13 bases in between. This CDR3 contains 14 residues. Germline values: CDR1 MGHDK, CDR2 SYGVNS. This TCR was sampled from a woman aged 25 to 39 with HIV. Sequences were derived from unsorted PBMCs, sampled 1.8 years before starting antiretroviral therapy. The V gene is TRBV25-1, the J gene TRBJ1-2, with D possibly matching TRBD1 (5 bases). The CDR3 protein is CASSKPGRNYGYTF. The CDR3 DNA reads TGTGCCAGCAGCAAACCGGGACGCAACTATGGCTACACCTTC.